This T cell receptor beta chain appears in the sequencing data of a study of Graves' ophthalmopathy and Graves' hyperthyroidism. The wider study: The authors defined stable hyperthyroidism as no ophthalmopathy within 18 months of follow-up.

The length of the CDR3 is 13 residues. Germline loops: CDR1 ENHRY, CDR2 SYGVKD. V lost 0 bases and J lost 3, with 5 bases in between. RNA transcripts were the source from which TCR beta CDR3 regions were amplified. Amplification began with first-round RT-PCR using HTBI primers, then second-round multiplex PCR was performed. TCRdb itself ran the multiplex PCR reads through MiXCR, one entry per CDR3 protein. The table has a few hundred thousand distinct CDR3 sequences, approximately 37% seen once. The table lists this clonotype with many counts. The antigen is unknown. Study-level results: A 13-signature model separated ophthalmopathy from stable hyperthyroidism, reaching 85% to 90% sensitivity and less than 82% specificity cross-validated. Blood repertoires reportedly contained most expanded thyroid clonotypes above 0.001 frequency. Both an approximately 70% sensitivity and a roughly 72% specificity characterized the model's predictions of ophthalmopathy progression.

The sample consisted of peripheral blood or thyroid tissue (not recorded which). This receptor was taken from an adult man with Graves' hyperthyroidism. The chain is built from TRBV10-3 and TRBJ1-2; D gene uncertain. DNA for the CDR3: TGTGCCATCAGTGAGTCGACGTACTATGGCTACACCTTC. It is translated as CAISESTYYGYTF.